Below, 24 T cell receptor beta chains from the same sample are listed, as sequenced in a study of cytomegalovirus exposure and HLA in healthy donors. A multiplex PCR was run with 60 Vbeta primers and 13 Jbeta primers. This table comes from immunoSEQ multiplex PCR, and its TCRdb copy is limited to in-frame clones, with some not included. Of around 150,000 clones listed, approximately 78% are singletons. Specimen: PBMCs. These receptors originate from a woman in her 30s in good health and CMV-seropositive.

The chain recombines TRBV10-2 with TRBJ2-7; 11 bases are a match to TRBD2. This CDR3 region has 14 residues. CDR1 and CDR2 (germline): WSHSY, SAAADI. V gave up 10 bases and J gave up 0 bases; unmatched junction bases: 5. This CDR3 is CATKTSGASYEQYF. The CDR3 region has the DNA TGCGCCACTAAGACTAGCGGGGCCTCCTACGAGCAGTACTTC.

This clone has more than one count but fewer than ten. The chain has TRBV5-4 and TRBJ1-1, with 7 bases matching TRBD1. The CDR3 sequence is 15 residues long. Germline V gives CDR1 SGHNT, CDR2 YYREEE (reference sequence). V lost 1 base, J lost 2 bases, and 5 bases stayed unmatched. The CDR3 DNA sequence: TGTGCCAGCAGCTTGCGACGGGACAGCAACACTGAAGCTTTCTTT. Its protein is CASSLRRDSNTEAFF.

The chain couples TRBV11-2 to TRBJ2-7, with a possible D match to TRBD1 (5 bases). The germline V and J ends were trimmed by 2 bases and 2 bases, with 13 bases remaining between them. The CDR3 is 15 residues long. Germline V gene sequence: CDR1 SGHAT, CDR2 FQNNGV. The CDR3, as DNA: TGTGCCAGCAGCTTAACCTATGACAGCGCCTACGAGCAGTACTTC. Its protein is CASSLTYDSAYEQYF.

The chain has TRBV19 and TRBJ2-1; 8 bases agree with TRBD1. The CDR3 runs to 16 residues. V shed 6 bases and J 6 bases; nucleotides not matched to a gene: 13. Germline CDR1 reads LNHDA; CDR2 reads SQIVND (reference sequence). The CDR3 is CASRKQGVSRFNEQFF. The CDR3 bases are TGTGCCAGTAGAAAACAGGGGGTGAGTCGCTTCAATGAGCAGTTCTTC.

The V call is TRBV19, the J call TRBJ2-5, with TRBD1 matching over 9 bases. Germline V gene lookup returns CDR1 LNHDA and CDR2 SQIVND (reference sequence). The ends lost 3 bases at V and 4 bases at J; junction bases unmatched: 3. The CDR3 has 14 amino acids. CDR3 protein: CASSMTGGAETQYF. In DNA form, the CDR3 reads TGTGCCAGTAGTATGACAGGGGGAGCAGAGACCCAGTACTTC.

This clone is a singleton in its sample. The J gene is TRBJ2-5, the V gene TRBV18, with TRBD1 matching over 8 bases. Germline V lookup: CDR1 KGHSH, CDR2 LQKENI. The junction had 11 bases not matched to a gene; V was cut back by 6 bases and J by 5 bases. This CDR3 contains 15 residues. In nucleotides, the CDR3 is TGTGCCAGCTCCCCAAGGACAGGGCCGCGGGAGACCCAGTACTTC. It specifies CASSPRTGPRETQYF. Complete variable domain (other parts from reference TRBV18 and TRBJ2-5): NAGVMQNPRHLVRRRGQEARLRCSPMKGHSHVYWYRQLPEEGLKFMVYLQKENIIDESGMPKERFSAEFPKEGPSILRIQQVVRGDSAAYFCASSPRTGPRETQYFGPGTRLLVL.

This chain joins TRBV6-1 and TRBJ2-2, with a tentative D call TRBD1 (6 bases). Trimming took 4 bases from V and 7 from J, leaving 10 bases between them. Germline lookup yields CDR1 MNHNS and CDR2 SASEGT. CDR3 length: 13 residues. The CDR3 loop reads CASSGQAGGELFF. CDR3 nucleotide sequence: TGTGCCAGCAGTGGACAGGCGGGCGGGGAGCTGTTTTTT.

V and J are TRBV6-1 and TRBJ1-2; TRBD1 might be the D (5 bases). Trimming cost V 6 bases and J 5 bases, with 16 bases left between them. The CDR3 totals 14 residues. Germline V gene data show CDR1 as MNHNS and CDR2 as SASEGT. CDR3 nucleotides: TGTGCCAGCAGAAGTCAGGGTTCCCCTTATGGCTACACCTTC. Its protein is CASRSQGSPYGYTF.

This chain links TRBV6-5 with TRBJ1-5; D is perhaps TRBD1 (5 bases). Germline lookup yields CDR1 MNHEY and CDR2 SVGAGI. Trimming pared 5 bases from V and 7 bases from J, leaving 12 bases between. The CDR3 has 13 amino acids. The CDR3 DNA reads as TGTGCCAGCAGTCCTGACAGCCTACAGCCCCAGCATTTT. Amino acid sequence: CASSPDSLQPQHF.

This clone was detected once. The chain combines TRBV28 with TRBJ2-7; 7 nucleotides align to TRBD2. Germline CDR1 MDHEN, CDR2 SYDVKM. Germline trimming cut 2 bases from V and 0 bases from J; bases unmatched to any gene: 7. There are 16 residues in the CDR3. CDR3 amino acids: CASSLLLAASSYEQYF. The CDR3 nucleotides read TGTGCCAGCAGTTTACTTCTAGCGGCTAGCTCCTACGAGCAGTACTTC.

CDR3 sequence (DNA): TGCAGCGTTGATCGGGACACCCTCGACAATGAGCAGTTCTTC. It specifies CSVDRDTLDNEQFF. The chain joins TRBV29-1 to TRBJ2-1; D may be TRBD1 (6 bases). The CDR3 is 14 residues long. V was cut by 3 bases and J by 5 bases, with 14 bases left in between. Germline V lookup: CDR1 SQVTM, CDR2 ANQGSEA.

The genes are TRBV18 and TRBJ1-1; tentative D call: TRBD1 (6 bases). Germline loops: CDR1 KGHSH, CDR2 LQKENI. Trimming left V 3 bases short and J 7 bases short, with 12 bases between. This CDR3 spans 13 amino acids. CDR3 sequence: CASSPSGEREAFF. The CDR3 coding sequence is TGTGCCAGCTCACCCTCAGGGGAGCGTGAAGCTTTCTTT.

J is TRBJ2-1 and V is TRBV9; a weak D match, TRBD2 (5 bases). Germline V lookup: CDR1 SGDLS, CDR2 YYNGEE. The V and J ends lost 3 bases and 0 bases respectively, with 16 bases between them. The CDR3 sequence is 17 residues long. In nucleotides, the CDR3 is TGTGCCAGCAGCGCCGCCCCCCAGCGGAGCTCCTACAATGAGCAGTTCTTC. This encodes CASSAAPQRSSYNEQFF.

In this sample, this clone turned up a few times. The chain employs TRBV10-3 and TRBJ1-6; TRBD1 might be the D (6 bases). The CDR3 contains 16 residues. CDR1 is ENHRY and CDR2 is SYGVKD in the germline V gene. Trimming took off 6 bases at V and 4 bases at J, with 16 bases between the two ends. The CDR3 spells CAISANRVLYNSPLHF. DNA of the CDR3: TGTGCCATCAGCGCGAACAGGGTCTTGTATAATTCACCCCTCCACTTT.

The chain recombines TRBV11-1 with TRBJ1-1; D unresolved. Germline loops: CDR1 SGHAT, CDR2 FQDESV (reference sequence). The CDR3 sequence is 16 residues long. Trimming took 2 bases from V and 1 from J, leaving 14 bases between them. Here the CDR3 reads CASSLSPRPRNTEAFF. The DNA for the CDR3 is TGTGCCAGCAGCTTATCTCCCCGCCCGAGGAACACTGAAGCTTTCTTT. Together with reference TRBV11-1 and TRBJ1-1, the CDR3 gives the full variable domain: EAEVAQSPRYKITEKSQAVAFWCDPISGHATLYWYRQILGQGPELLVQFQDESVVDDSQLPKDRFSAERLKGVDSTLKIQPAELGDSAMYLCASSLSPRPRNTEAFFGQGTRLTVV.

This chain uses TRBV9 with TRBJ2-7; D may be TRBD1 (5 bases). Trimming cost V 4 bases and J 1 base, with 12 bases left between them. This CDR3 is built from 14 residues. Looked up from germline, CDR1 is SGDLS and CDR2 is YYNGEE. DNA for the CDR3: TGTGCCAGCAGCCCCATGACAGCTTCCTACGAGCAGTACTTC. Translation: CASSPMTASYEQYF.

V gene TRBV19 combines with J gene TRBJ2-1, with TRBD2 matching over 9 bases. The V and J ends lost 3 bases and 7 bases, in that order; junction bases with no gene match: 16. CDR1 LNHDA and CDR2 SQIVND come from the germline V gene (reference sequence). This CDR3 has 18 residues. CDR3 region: CASSIRKTSGLSWNEQFF. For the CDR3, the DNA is TGTGCCAGTAGTATCCGGAAGACTAGCGGCCTTTCGTGGAATGAGCAGTTCTTC.

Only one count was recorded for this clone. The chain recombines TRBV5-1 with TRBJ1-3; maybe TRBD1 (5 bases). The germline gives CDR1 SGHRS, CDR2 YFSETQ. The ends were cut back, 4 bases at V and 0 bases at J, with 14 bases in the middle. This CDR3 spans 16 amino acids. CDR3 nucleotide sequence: TGCGCCAGCAGCAACTTTGGGGGGTACTCTGGAAACACCATATATTTT. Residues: CASSNFGGYSGNTIYF.

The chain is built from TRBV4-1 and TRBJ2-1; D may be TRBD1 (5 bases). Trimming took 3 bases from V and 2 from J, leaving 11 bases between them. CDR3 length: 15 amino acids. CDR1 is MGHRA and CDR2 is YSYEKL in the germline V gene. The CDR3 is CASSQTDRPYNEQFF. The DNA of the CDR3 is TGCGCCAGCAGCCAGACTGACAGACCCTACAATGAGCAGTTCTTC.

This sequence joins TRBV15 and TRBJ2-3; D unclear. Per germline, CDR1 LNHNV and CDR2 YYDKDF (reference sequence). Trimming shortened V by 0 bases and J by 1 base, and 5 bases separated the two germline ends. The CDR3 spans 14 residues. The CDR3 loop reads CATSRDGGTDTQYF. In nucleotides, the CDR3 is TGTGCCACCAGCAGAGATGGAGGCACAGATACGCAGTATTTT.

The CDR3 region is CASSEILRGYGYTF. Written as DNA, the CDR3 is TGTGCCAGCAGTGAGATCCTCCGGGGCTATGGCTACACCTTC. The chain carries TRBV6-1 and TRBJ1-2; D remains ambiguous. Between the trimmed V and J ends, which lost 3 bases and 4 bases, there was a span of 12 bases. This CDR3 has 14 amino acids. Per germline, CDR1 MNHNS and CDR2 SASEGT.

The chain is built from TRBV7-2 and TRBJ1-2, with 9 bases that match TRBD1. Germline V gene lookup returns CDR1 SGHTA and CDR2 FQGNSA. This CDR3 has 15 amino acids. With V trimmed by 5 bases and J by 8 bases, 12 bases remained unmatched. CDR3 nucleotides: TGTGCCAGCAGCCTCTCCCCCACAGGGGGCGACGGCTACACCTTC. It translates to CASSLSPTGGDGYTF.

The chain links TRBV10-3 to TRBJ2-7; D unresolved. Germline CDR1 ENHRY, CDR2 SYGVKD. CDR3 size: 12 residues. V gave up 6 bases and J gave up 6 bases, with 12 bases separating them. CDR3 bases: TGTGCCATCAGCCCAGGCCCCAGCGAGCAGTACTTC. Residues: CAISPGPSEQYF.

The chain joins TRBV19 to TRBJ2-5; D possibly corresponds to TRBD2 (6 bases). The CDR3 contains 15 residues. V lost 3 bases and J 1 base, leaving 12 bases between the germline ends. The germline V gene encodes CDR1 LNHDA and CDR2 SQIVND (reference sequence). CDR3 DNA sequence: TGTGCCAGTAGTATTCTAGCGAGGGGCCAAGAGACCCAGTACTTC. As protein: CASSILARGQETQYF.